This entry concerns a single T cell receptor beta chain. The antigen is not known. The donor population consisted of healthy HIV-negative adults with no recent acute infections or vaccinations. Data came from immunoSEQ multiplex PCR; TCRdb stores just in-frame clones and leaves some out. The sample has millions of clones; more than 80% are singletons. The data originate from a study of shared clonotypes between healthy human individuals. Looking at the study overall: Participating donors consisted of two women and a few men aged 18 to 49. Plates per donor: three CD4 naive, three CD4 memory, two CD8 naive, one CD8 memory. Notes on the study in general: Estimated richness values were generally larger in naive subsets than in memory subsets.

Germline CDR1 and CDR2: MNHNY and SVGAGI (reference sequence). V dropped 4 bases and J dropped 3 bases, with 13 bases sitting between them. The CDR3 spans 14 residues. This TCR came from a man aged 18 to 29 in good health. Some clones in this sample may be carry-over from other donors' samples. The sample was naive CD4+ T cells from PBMCs. This sample's subset: CD45RA+ positively selected. The chain uses TRBV6-6 and TRBJ2-7; no clear D gene. CDR3 DNA: TGTGCCAGCAGTTCTACGGAGCTTCGCTACGAGCAGTACTTC. Its protein is CASSSTELRYEQYF.